This is a list of T cell receptor beta chains from one sample in a study of blood T cell repertoires in COVID-19. The assay was immunoSEQ multiplex PCR, and TCRdb's table has in-frame clones only and misses some. The data contain about 140,000 clones, roughly 89% of them singletons. Sequencing was carried out using peripheral blood. Receptors were obtained from a woman aged 45-59 years with active or convalescent COVID-19. CDR3s include the opening cysteine and the closing phenylalanine or tryptophan. The order of the fields is CDR3 length, J gene, D gene, V gene, clone size, CDR3 protein, CDR3 DNA. D genes are given only for firm matches. Some rows mark clone size as missing; the rest say once, few, many or name a class of expanded clone.

>18|TRBJ2-7|TRBD1|TRBV4-2|NA
CASSLRGTGAVGDYEQYF
TGTGCCAGCAGCCTCCGGGGGACAGGGGCTGTTGGGGACTACGAGCAGTACTTC
>15|TRBJ2-7|TRBD1|TRBV27|NA
CASSFGQASSYEQYF
TGTGCCAGCAGTTTCGGACAGGCGAGCTCCTACGAGCAGTACTTC
>15|TRBJ1-4|TRBD1|TRBV4-3|NA
CASSPQGATNEKLFF
TGCGCCAGCAGCCCTCAGGGGGCTACTAATGAAAAACTGTTTTTT
>12|TRBJ1-2|NA|TRBV19|NA
CASSISVGGYTF
TGTGCCAGTAGTATAAGTGTGGGCGGCTACACCTTC
>15|TRBJ1-2|TRBD1|TRBV18|once
CASSPGTAANYGYTF
TGTGCCAGCTCACCCGGGACAGCTGCTAACTATGGCTACACCTTC
>16|TRBJ2-1|TRBD1|TRBV29-1|NA
CSVENRIFEGADEQFF
TGCAGCGTTGAAAACCGGATCTTTGAGGGGGCGGATGAGCAGTTCTTC
>15|TRBJ2-5|TRBD1|TRBV27|few
CASSKTGLRLETQYF
TGTGCCAGCAGTAAGACAGGGCTTAGGTTAGAGACCCAGTACTTC
>15|TRBJ1-2|NA|TRBV28|NA
CASSLGLLSNYGYTF
TGTGCCAGCAGTTTGGGCCTCCTATCTAACTATGGCTACACCTTC
>16|TRBJ2-2|TRBD1|TRBV7-3|NA
CASSLRTGANTGELFF
TGTGCCAGCAGCTTAAGGACAGGGGCGAACACCGGGGAGCTGTTTTTT
>13|TRBJ1-6|NA|TRBV25-1|NA
CASSEGGSVDLHF
TGTGCCAGCAGTGAAGGAGGGTCAGTAGACCTCCACTTT
>15|TRBJ1-1|TRBD1|TRBV19|NA
CASSPTGMMNTEAFF
TGTGCCAGTAGTCCGACAGGGATGATGAACACTGAAGCTTTCTTT
>14|TRBJ1-6|NA|TRBV27|NA
CASSLLSSNSPLHF
TGTGCCAGCAGTTTATTGTCATCCAATTCACCCCTCCACTTT
>15|TRBJ1-2|NA|TRBV5-8|NA
CASSLVTGSIYGYTF
TGTGCCAGCAGCTTGGTCACCGGGTCGATCTATGGCTACACCTTC
>13|TRBJ1-5|NA|TRBV27|NA
CASSSRSNQPQHF
TGTGCCAGCAGTTCGAGGAGCAATCAGCCCCAGCATTTT
>13|TRBJ2-5|TRBD1|TRBV29-1|once
CSARTGVEETQYF
TGCAGCGCTAGGACAGGGGTTGAAGAGACCCAGTACTTC
>13|TRBJ1-2|TRBD1|TRBV6-5|NA
CASSTGADYGYTF
TGTGCCAGCAGCACAGGGGCGGACTATGGCTACACCTTC
>13|TRBJ1-4|NA|TRBV11-2|NA
CASKSWELAELFF
TGTGCCTCAAAGTCATGGGAGTTAGCGGAACTGTTTTTT
>15|TRBJ1-2|NA|TRBV5-5|NA
CASSLTGRAADGYTF
TGTGCCAGCAGCTTGACAGGAAGGGCTGCGGATGGCTACACCTTC
>14|TRBJ2-5|TRBD2|TRBV13|NA
CASSLTSGSETQYF
TGTGCCAGCAGCTTAACTAGCGGGTCGGAGACCCAGTACTTC
>15|TRBJ1-2|NA|TRBV7-2|NA
CASSLSGELSYGYTF
TGTGCCAGCAGCTTATCCGGGGAACTATCCTATGGCTACACCTTC
>15|TRBJ1-2|TRBD1|TRBV7-2|NA
CASSRTGAELYGYTF
TGTGCCAGCAGCAGGACAGGGGCCGAACTCTATGGCTACACCTTC
>13|TRBJ1-2|TRBD1|TRBV11-2|NA
CASSFWDRAVSTF
TGTGCCAGCAGCTTTTGGGACAGGGCGGTTTCGACCTTC
>13|TRBJ1-1|NA|TRBV12-3/TRBV12-4|NA
CASFNPPGTEAFF
TGTGCCAGCTTCAATCCCCCGGGCACTGAAGCTTTCTTT
>15|TRBJ1-5|NA|TRBV2|NA
CASREEGMRNQPQHF
TGTGCCAGCAGGGAGGAGGGTATGAGAAATCAGCCCCAGCATTTT
>13|TRBJ2-1|TRBD2|TRBV19|NA
CASHGLVDNEQFF
TGTGCCAGTCACGGACTAGTGGACAATGAGCAGTTCTTC
>15|TRBJ1-3|NA|TRBV3-1/TRBV3-2|few
CATKNGTLSGNTIYF
TGTGCGACCAAAAATGGGACACTCTCTGGAAACACCATATATTTT